The 3 T cell receptor beta chains in this list originate from one sample, sequenced in a study of T-cell reconstitution after alpha-beta-depleted transplantation in children. Library preparation (for TCRbeta) was performed with unique molecular identifiers. Using its own MiXCR run on the PCR reads, TCRdb lists one record per CDR3 protein. This sample yields about 110,000 distinct CDR3 sequences, of which about 6.5% are seen a single time; approximately 25% belongs to the top ten. The input for sequencing was PBMCs, mostly from graft donor cells, taken 360 days after TCRalphabeta/CD19-depleted stem cell transplant. These receptors were taken from a male patient between 2 and 10 years old who had a stem cell transplant for acute lymphoblastic leukemia, so the T cells may come from the graft donor.

The V call is TRBV30, the J call TRBJ2-2; D may be TRBD2 (5 bases). This CDR3 is built from 14 residues. V lost 8 bases and J 0 bases, leaving 13 bases between the germline ends. Germline CDR1 GTSNPN, CDR2 SVGIG (reference sequence). The CDR3 protein is CAIDYLANTGELFF. DNA of the CDR3: TGTGCCATAGACTACCTTGCGAACACCGGGGAGCTGTTTTTT.

This clonotype was seen ten or more times. The chain links TRBV20-1 to TRBJ2-1; 8 nucleotides align to TRBD2. CDR3 length equals 14 residues. The germline CDR1 and CDR2 sequences are DFQATT and SNEGSKA (reference sequence). V lost 3 bases, J lost 5 bases, and 6 bases stayed unmatched. The CDR3: CSASWSGGHNEQFF. The CDR3 nucleotides read TGCAGTGCTAGCTGGAGCGGGGGACACAATGAGCAGTTCTTC.

Ten or more counts support this clonotype. This chain links TRBV6-1 with TRBJ2-7; no firm D call. The V gene lost 0 bases and the J gene lost 5 bases, with 2 bases spanning the gap. Germline V gene sequence: CDR1 MNHNS, CDR2 SASEGT. There are 11 residues in the CDR3. The CDR3 DNA is TGTGCCAGCAGTGAAGCAAACGAGCAGTACTTC. This codes for CASSEANEQYF.